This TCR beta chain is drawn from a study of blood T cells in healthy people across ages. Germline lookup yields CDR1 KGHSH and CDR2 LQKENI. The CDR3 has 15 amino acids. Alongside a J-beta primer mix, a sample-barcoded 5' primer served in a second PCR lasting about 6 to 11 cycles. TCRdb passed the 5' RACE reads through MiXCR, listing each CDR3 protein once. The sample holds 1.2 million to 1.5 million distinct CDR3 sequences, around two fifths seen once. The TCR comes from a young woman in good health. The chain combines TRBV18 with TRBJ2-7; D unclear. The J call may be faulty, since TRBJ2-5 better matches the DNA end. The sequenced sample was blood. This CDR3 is CASSRTELSLETQYF. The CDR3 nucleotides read TGTGCCAGCTCACGGACGGAACTGTCCCTGGAGACCCAGTACTTC.